This T cell receptor (beta chain) is drawn from a study of PD-1 blockade in mismatch repair-deficient tumors. Worth noting for this clone: The target antigen is unknown.

Study-level points and caveats: Rapid post-treatment expansion, then contraction, generally preceding radiologic response, marked tumor-resident clones.

Assay used: immunoSEQ multiplex PCR; TCRdb lists only in-frame clones, some missing. Of 15,000 to 20,000 clones in the sample, 84% were seen once. This material consisted of PBMCs, taken roughly 23 weeks after starting pembrolizumab. The TCR comes from an adult with mismatch repair-deficient cancer.

CDR3 sequence (DNA): TGTGCCAGCTCAGGGACTAGCGGCTACAATGAGCAGTTCTTC. Amino acid sequence: CASSGTSGYNEQFF. J is TRBJ2-1 and V is TRBV6-6; the match to TRBD2 covers 11 bases. This CDR3 is built from 14 residues. J was trimmed by 3 bases and V by 8 bases; bases with no gene match: 3. The germline V gene encodes CDR1 MNHNY and CDR2 SVGAGI (reference sequence).